The 20 T cell receptor beta chains below come from one sample, sequenced in a study of blood T cells in healthy people across ages. A second roughly 7 to 11 cycle PCR used barcoded and J-beta primers. TCRdb itself ran the 5' RACE reads through MiXCR, one entry per CDR3 protein. The sample records approximately 810,000 distinct CDR3 sequences, roughly 26% being singletons. Sequenced sample: blood. All receptors derive from a woman of 80 years or more in good health.

This clonotype was found many times. The chain uses TRBV7-2 and TRBJ2-4; TRBD2 might be the D (7 bases). Trimming removed 4 bases at V and 8 bases at J, with 12 bases between. CDR3 length: 13 amino acids. Germline loops: CDR1 SGHTA, CDR2 FQGNSA. CDR3 protein: CASSSTGRDIQYF. Written as DNA, the CDR3 is TGTGCCAGCAGCTCCACAGGGAGGGACATTCAGTACTTC.

This clonotype occurred many times. V and J are TRBV4-3 and TRBJ1-5; D not resolved. Trimming pared 0 bases from V and 6 bases from J, leaving 12 bases between. CDR1 is LGHNA and CDR2 is YSLEER in the germline V gene. This CDR3 spans 15 amino acids. CDR3 region: CASSQDEGSGQPQHF. CDR3 DNA sequence: TGCGCCAGCAGCCAAGACGAGGGTTCGGGTCAGCCCCAGCATTTT.

The sample holds many counts of this clonotype. The V and J genes are TRBV7-2 and TRBJ2-3; 7 bases fit TRBD1. Germline CDR1 reads SGHTA; CDR2 reads FQGNSA. The CDR3 totals 18 residues. The J segment lost 4 bases and the V segment lost 0 bases, leaving 13 bases of the junction unmatched. The CDR3 coding sequence is TGTGCCAGCAGCTTAGCATACGCCGGGACAGCGAAGGCAGATACGCAGTATTTT. Its protein product is CASSLAYAGTAKADTQYF.

There are many counts of this clonotype. The CDR3 loop reads CASSVEDISGKLFF. CDR3 coding DNA: TGTGCCAGCAGCGTAGAAGACATTTCTGGAAAACTGTTTTTT. The V call is TRBV9, the J call TRBJ1-4; D uncertain. V was clipped by 0 bases and J by 10 bases, with 13 bases between them. CDR1 is SGDLS and CDR2 is YYNGEE in the germline V gene. The CDR3 loop spans 14 amino acids.

This clonotype came up many times. The genes are TRBV21-1 and TRBJ2-5; the DNA was not used to check the table's D call, TRBD1. TRBV21-1 is noted as a pseudogene. The CDR3 sequence is 17 residues long. CDR3 sequence (DNA): TGTGCCAGCAGCAAAGAAGGGGACAGCCATGAACAAGCGACCCAGTACTTC. Its protein product is CASSKEGDSHEQATQYF.

This clonotype occurred many times. V is TRBV7-2 and J is TRBJ2-3; 10 nucleotides line up with TRBD1. The V segment lost 5 bases and the J segment 4 bases; nucleotides outside the gene matches: 9. The length of the CDR3 is 16 residues. Per germline, CDR1 SGHTA and CDR2 FQGNSA. As DNA, the CDR3 is TGTGCCAGCAGCCCCATTGGACAGGGGGGTCCAGATACGCAGTATTTT. Its translation is CASSPIGQGGPDTQYF.

This chain links TRBV10-2 with TRBJ1-1; D not certain. V lost 0 bases to trimming and J lost 6 bases, with 14 bases between them. Germline CDR1 is WSHSY and CDR2 is SAAADI. The CDR3 consists of 15 residues. CDR3 sequence reads: CASSESEPSGAEAFF. CDR3 bases: TGCGCCAGCAGTGAGTCGGAACCGTCGGGCGCTGAAGCTTTCTTT.

J is TRBJ2-5 and V is TRBV20-1, with a weak D call TRBD2 (6 bases). From germline, CDR1 is DFQATT and CDR2 SNEGSKA (reference sequence). CDR3 length: 13 residues. V was cut by 1 base and J by 7 bases, with 13 bases left in between. CDR3 bases: TGCAGTGCTAGAGTGCCGGGAGAGGGGACCCAGTACTTC. It encodes CSARVPGEGTQYF.

This clonotype appeared many times. This chain joins TRBV30 and TRBJ2-7, with D perhaps being TRBD1 or TRBD2 (5 bases each). Germline lookup yields CDR1 GTSNPN and CDR2 SVGIG (reference sequence). This CDR3 contains 12 residues. With 0 bases removed from V and 6 bases from J, the gap between germline ends came to 9 bases. This CDR3 is CAWSVPGGEQYF. CDR3 DNA: TGTGCCTGGAGTGTACCTGGGGGCGAGCAGTACTTC.

Ten or more counts support this clonotype. V usage is TRBV5-1 and J usage is TRBJ2-3; 8 bases map to TRBD2. This CDR3 spans 14 amino acids. Unmatched junction bases numbered 3, after V lost 2 bases and J lost 4 bases. CDR1 and CDR2 (germline): SGHRS, YFSETQ. CDR3 DNA sequence: TGCGCCAGCAGCTTTGACGGGAGGGCAGATACGCAGTATTTT. This encodes CASSFDGRADTQYF.

The rearrangement uses TRBV7-2 and TRBJ2-2; D is possibly TRBD2 (6 bases). CDR1 is SGHTA, CDR2 FQGNSA, per germline. The germline V and J ends were trimmed by 5 bases and 4 bases, with 14 bases remaining between them. The CDR3 has 15 residues. The CDR3 loop reads CASSQMVGGTGELFF. The CDR3 DNA is TGTGCCAGCAGCCAGATGGTGGGGGGCACCGGGGAGCTGTTTTTT. Complete variable domain (other parts from reference TRBV7-2 and TRBJ2-2): GAGVSQSPSNKVTEKGKDVELRCDPISGHTALYWYRQSLGQGLEFLIYFQGNSAPDKSGLPSDRFSAERTGGSVSTLTIQRTQQEDSAVYLCASSQMVGGTGELFFGEGSRLTVL.

The table lists this clonotype with many counts. This sequence joins TRBV3-1 and TRBJ2-7; D is uncertain. The CDR3 extends over 12 amino acids. Germline V gene data show CDR1 as LGHDT and CDR2 as YNNKEL (reference sequence). V lost 6 bases to trimming and J lost 6 bases, with 12 bases between them. This CDR3 reads CASRQTPGEQYF. The CDR3 DNA follows: TGTGCCAGCAGGCAGACCCCCGGCGAGCAGTACTTC.

Only a few counts were recorded for this clonotype. The gene calls are TRBV7-2 and TRBJ1-5, with D perhaps matching TRBD1 (6 bases). Per germline, CDR1 SGHTA and CDR2 FQGNSA. The CDR3 loop spans 15 amino acids. The germline V and J ends were trimmed by 3 bases and 0 bases, with 9 bases remaining between them. This CDR3 is CASSLQGSSNQPQHF. In nucleotides, the CDR3 is TGTGCCAGCAGCTTGCAGGGGAGTAGCAATCAGCCCCAGCATTTT.

This clonotype has at least ten counts. The chain combines TRBV29-1 with TRBJ2-5; D assignment may be TRBD1 or TRBD2 (5 bases each). Trimming took off 1 base at V and 4 bases at J, with 13 bases between the two ends. Germline V gene data show CDR1 as SQVTM and CDR2 as ANQGSEA. The CDR3 consists of 14 residues. CDR3 sequence (DNA): TGCAGCGTTGAAGGGGGGAGCGGCCGAGAGACCCAGTACTTC. The encoded protein is CSVEGGSGRETQYF.

A note on this clonotype: This sequence may be a read error, since a much larger clone differs from it by one base. V and J are TRBV19 and TRBJ2-4, with D perhaps TRBD1 or TRBD2 (5 bases each). This CDR3 has 11 residues. Germline V CDR1 and CDR2: LNHDA, SQIVND (reference sequence). Trimming pared 9 bases from V and 13 bases from J, leaving 16 bases between. Here the CDR3 reads CASQLGDEQYF. CDR3 coding DNA: TGTGCCAGCCAACTAGGGGATGAGCAGTACTTC.

This clonotype was observed many times. The chain carries TRBV6-1 and TRBJ2-7; 8 bases map to TRBD2. Germline trimming cut 4 bases from V and 2 bases from J; bases unmatched to any gene: 7. The CDR3 runs 15 residues. CDR1 is MNHNS and CDR2 is SASEGT in the germline V gene. CDR3 region: CASSGERGITYEQYF. CDR3 nucleotide sequence: TGTGCCAGCAGTGGCGAGCGGGGGATTACCTACGAGCAGTACTTC.

This clonotype was observed at least ten times. The chain links TRBV6-1 to TRBJ2-3; 10 bases match TRBD2. The CDR3 covers 12 residues. Trimming took 6 bases from V and 12 from J; bases not matched to a gene: 6. Per the germline V gene, CDR1 is MNHNS and CDR2 is SASEGT. In DNA, the CDR3 is TGTGCCAGCAGGGTTAGCGGGGGGACCCAGTATTTT. This encodes CASRVSGGTQYF.

Comment on this clonotype: This may stem from a read error, because a much larger clone lies one nucleotide away. The chain couples TRBV12-3 or TRBV12-4 to TRBJ2-3; 8 nucleotides match TRBD2. The CDR3 spans 14 residues. CDR3 DNA: TGTGCCAGCAGGGTCGGACTAGCAACAGATGCGCAGTATTTT. It specifies CASRVGLATDAQYF.

A word on this clonotype: A much larger clone differs from this one at a single base, so this may be a read error. The rearrangement joins TRBV7-6 to TRBJ2-1, with a weak D call TRBD2 (5 bases). The J call is uncertain, as TRBJ2-7 better fits the DNA end. There are 15 residues in the CDR3. Germline V lookup: CDR1 SGHVS, CDR2 FNYEAQ. The CDR3 sequence is CASSPGGGRRREQYF. The DNA of the CDR3 is TGTGCCAGCAGTCCCGGCGGAGGCCGCCGGCGCGAGCAGTACTTC.

For the CDR3, the DNA is TGCAGCGTCGCAGACCTCTACACTGAAGCTTTCTTT. Translation gives CSVADLYTEAFF. The chain combines TRBV29-1 with TRBJ1-1; D is unresolved. V was clipped by 6 bases and J by 3 bases, with 11 bases between them. Germline V gene data show CDR1 as SQVTM and CDR2 as ANQGSEA. The CDR3 runs 12 residues.